This T cell receptor beta chain stems from a study of graft-versus-host responses after intestinal transplantation. About the study: Multivisceral, liver-intestinal, or isolated intestinal transplants were given to recipients. The study, taken as a whole, reports: Allografts from individuals with graft-donor T cell macrochimerism displayed high graft-versus-host to host-versus-graft clonal ratios.

With regard to this clone: The antigen is unknown.

The protocol was immunoSEQ multiplex PCR, while the TCRdb copy is restricted to in-frame clones and leaves out a portion. The table records some 110,000 clones, over 85% of them present only once. This CDR3 is 12 amino acids long. CDR1 is GTSNPN and CDR2 is SVGIG in the germline V gene (reference sequence). V gave up 0 bases and J gave up 3 bases, with 6 bases separating them. The origin of this receptor is a human donor who was the organ donor for an intestinal transplant. The V call is TRBV30, the J call TRBJ2-7, with D possibly matching TRBD1 (5 bases). The sample was unstimulated CD4+ T cells sorted from spleen or lymph node cells, taken before transplant. The CDR3 reads CAWSVTGYEQYF. The CDR3 nucleotides read TGTGCCTGGAGTGTAACAGGCTACGAGCAGTACTTC.